The entry that follows covers one T cell receptor (beta chain) sequence. The antigen remains undetermined. The record originates from a study of OX40 agonist ivuxolimab in advanced cancers. Findings and caveats of the study: Dose levels from 0.1 to 3.0 mg/kg saw CD4+ and CD8+ blood T cells expand clonally by week 6.

Sampling of blood occurred at baseline, cycle 4 day 1, and cycle 7 day 1. Measured with immunoSEQ multiplex PCR; TCRdb has only the in-frame clones, and not every one. The sample has 85,000 to 130,000 clones; about nine tenths are singletons. CDR3 size: 13 residues. Per germline, CDR1 MGHDK and CDR2 SYGVNS. The specimen was CD4+ or CD8+ T cells sorted from blood, collected in a trial of the OX40 agonist ivuxolimab. The V gene is TRBV25-1, the J gene TRBJ2-5; D might be TRBD1 (6 bases). The last part of the DNA fits TRBJ2-7 better; the J call may be wrong. This clonotype originated in an adult with an advanced solid tumor such as melanoma, head and neck, liver or kidney cancer. CDR3 nucleotide sequence: TGTGCCAGCAGTGTTGGGGGCCGGTACGAGCAGTACTTC. The encoded protein is CASSVGGRYEQYF.